The 21 T cell receptor beta chains below come from one sample, sequenced in a study of PD-1 blockade in mismatch repair-deficient tumors. Some clones are missing from TCRdb's copy, which holds only in-frame ones; the method was immunoSEQ multiplex PCR. The profile covers around 120,000 clones, with around nine tenths appearing a single time and over 9.5% taken by the ten largest. Here the sequenced sample was peripheral blood, taken approximately 72 weeks after starting pembrolizumab. Receptor source: an adult with mismatch repair-deficient cancer.

The chain is built from TRBV5-6 and TRBJ1-4; D call uncertain. The CDR3 loop spans 14 amino acids. Germline V CDR1 and CDR2: SGHDT, YYEEEE. V lost 0 bases and J 9 bases, leaving 12 bases between the germline ends. The CDR3 protein is CASSLDRSGQKLFF. The CDR3 DNA reads as TGTGCCAGCAGCTTGGACAGATCCGGCCAAAAACTGTTTTTT.

The chain employs TRBV11-3 and TRBJ1-1, with D unclear. V lost 3 bases to trimming and J lost 3 bases, with 14 bases between them. The CDR3 contains 15 residues. Germline values: CDR1 SGHNT, CDR2 YENEEA. The CDR3 loop is CASSFPRALDTEAFF. The DNA for the CDR3 is TGTGCCAGCAGCTTTCCGAGGGCCCTGGACACTGAAGCTTTCTTT.

In this sample, this clone turned up once. This chain links TRBV6-6 with TRBJ2-3; D may be TRBD2 (5 bases). This CDR3 has 15 amino acids. From germline, CDR1 is MNHNY and CDR2 SVGAGI (reference sequence). Trimming pared 5 bases from V and 0 bases from J, leaving 12 bases between. CDR3 nucleotides: TGTGCCAGCAGTCCCACCACTAGTAGCACAGATACGCAGTATTTT. The encoded protein is CASSPTTSSTDTQYF.

The chain recombines TRBV18 with TRBJ2-7; D possibly corresponds to TRBD1 (6 bases). The CDR3 runs 14 residues. Germline CDR1 reads KGHSH; CDR2 reads LQKENI. The V gene lost 0 bases and the J gene lost 4 bases, with 10 bases spanning the gap. This chain's CDR3 is CASSPPDRPYEQYF. The CDR3 DNA follows: TGTGCCAGCTCACCACCGGACAGACCATACGAGCAGTACTTC.

The rearrangement links TRBV28 to TRBJ2-7; TRBD2 matches at 11 bases. CDR1 is MDHEN and CDR2 is SYDVKM in the germline V gene. This CDR3 is 15 amino acids long. The J segment lost 4 bases and the V segment lost 6 bases, leaving 8 bases of the junction unmatched. The CDR3: CASSPLAGGGYEQYF. The CDR3 bases are TGTGCCAGCAGCCCTCTAGCGGGAGGTGGGTACGAGCAGTACTTC.

This clone occurred once. This chain joins TRBV7-3 and TRBJ2-1, with D possibly TRBD2 on 7 matching bases. This CDR3 spans 14 amino acids. The germline V gene has CDR1 SGHTA and CDR2 FQGTGA. V was shortened by 0 bases and J by 8 bases, with 11 bases between the two germline ends. CDR3 nucleotide sequence: TGTGCCAGCAGCTTAACTCTAGGGGGGGATGAGCAGTTCTTC. The encoded protein is CASSLTLGGDEQFF.

J is TRBJ2-1 and V is TRBV5-6; D call uncertain. Germline V lookup: CDR1 SGHDT, CDR2 YYEEEE. Trimming stripped 0 bases from V and 6 bases from J, with 7 bases between. This CDR3 is 13 amino acids long. CDR3 nucleotides: TGTGCCAGCAGCTTGGGGGTTCCCAATGAGCAGTTCTTC. Translation gives CASSLGVPNEQFF. Looking up the rest from reference TRBV5-6 and TRBJ2-1 gives the full variable domain: DAGVTQSPTHLIKTRGQQVTLRCSPKSGHDTVSWYQQALGQGPQFIFQYYEEEERQRGNFPDRFSGHQFPNYSSELNVNALLLGDSALYLCASSLGVPNEQFFGPGTRLTVL.

The chain has TRBV14 and TRBJ2-1, with TRBD1 as a possible D gene (6 bases). Germline V gives CDR1 SGHDN, CDR2 FVKESK. V was shortened by 4 bases and J by 6 bases, with 13 bases between the two germline ends. The CDR3 extends over 14 amino acids. In DNA form, the CDR3 reads TGTGCCAGCAGCCCGGCGCGCAGGGGCAATGAGCAGTTCTTC. Translation gives CASSPARRGNEQFF.

V is TRBV9 and J is TRBJ2-5, with TRBD1 matching 11 bases. With V trimmed by 3 bases and J by 1 base, 14 bases remained unmatched. The germline V gene has CDR1 SGDLS and CDR2 YYNGEE. This CDR3 comprises 19 residues. DNA of the CDR3: TGTGCCAGCAGCGCCCCCCGAGGACAGGGGGCGAGTTTCCAAGAGACCCAGTACTTC. It encodes CASSAPRGQGASFQETQYF.

This clone has a handful of counts. J is TRBJ2-4 and V is TRBV5-6; D perhaps matches TRBD2 (5 bases). Looked up from germline, CDR1 is SGHDT and CDR2 is YYEEEE. There are 16 residues in the CDR3. V dropped 3 bases and J dropped 0 bases, with 13 bases sitting between them. The chain's CDR3 is CASSWRQSLAKNIQYF. The CDR3 bases are TGTGCCAGCAGCTGGAGGCAGTCCCTAGCCAAAAACATTCAGTACTTC.

The V gene is TRBV11-2, the J gene TRBJ2-2; 10 bases are a match to TRBD1. This CDR3 is 17 amino acids long. V shed 5 bases and J 5 bases; nucleotides not matched to a gene: 11. Germline V gene data show CDR1 as SGHAT and CDR2 as FQNNGV. The CDR3 here is CASSTFDRGPGTGELFF. The CDR3, as DNA: TGTGCCAGCAGCACGTTCGACAGGGGGCCGGGGACCGGGGAGCTGTTTTTT.

The V call is TRBV6-1, the J call TRBJ2-3; the match to TRBD2 covers 7 bases. V dropped 6 bases and J dropped 2; count of bases not matched to a gene: 8. The CDR3 spans 15 residues. Germline CDR1 is MNHNS and CDR2 is SASEGT. The CDR3 loop is CASSSRDYYTDTQYF. The CDR3 DNA sequence: TGTGCCAGCAGCTCGCGGGACTATTACACAGATACGCAGTATTTT.

This chain uses TRBV30 with TRBJ2-1; D call uncertain. This CDR3 is built from 12 residues. Trimming took off 3 bases at V and 2 bases at J, with 5 bases between the two ends. CDR1 and CDR2 (germline): GTSNPN, SVGIG (reference sequence). In nucleotides, the CDR3 is TGTGCCTGGAGCGTGACCTACAATGAGCAGTTCTTC. This encodes CAWSVTYNEQFF.

The chain combines TRBV19 with TRBJ2-3; TRBD1 matches 8 bases. Germline assignment: CDR1 LNHDA and CDR2 SQIVND (reference sequence). After removal of 6 bases from V and 3 bases from J, the junction contained 5 bases not matched to a gene. The length of the CDR3 is 14 residues. The DNA for the CDR3 is TGTGCCAGTAGCCGGGACAGGAGTACAGATACGCAGTATTTT. Its protein product is CASSRDRSTDTQYF.

The V gene is TRBV28, the J gene TRBJ2-7; the D gene is possibly TRBD2 (5 bases). The CDR3 spans 13 residues. Trimming pared 6 bases from V and 4 bases from J, leaving 13 bases between. Germline lookup yields CDR1 MDHEN and CDR2 SYDVKM. CDR3 residues: CASRSAAAYEQYF. Here the CDR3 DNA reads TGTGCCAGCAGGTCAGCAGCGGCGTACGAGCAGTACTTC.

The V and J genes are TRBV7-2 and TRBJ1-1; D remains unclear. Germline V lookup: CDR1 SGHTA, CDR2 FQGNSA. Trimming took off 4 bases at V and 0 bases at J, with 6 bases between the two ends. The CDR3 is 13 residues long. CDR3 nucleotides: TGTGCCAGCAGCTCGTGGCTGAACACTGAAGCTTTCTTT. It is translated as CASSSWLNTEAFF.

This rearrangement joins TRBV28 to TRBJ2-7; unclear D gene. Germline V gene lookup returns CDR1 MDHEN and CDR2 SYDVKM. V was trimmed by 2 bases and J by 7 bases, leaving 15 bases between them. The CDR3 runs to 14 residues. DNA for the CDR3: TGTGCCAGCAGTTTACCAATGCTGAATGGGGAGCAGTACTTC. Amino acid sequence: CASSLPMLNGEQYF.

J is TRBJ1-2 and V is TRBV19, with D possibly being TRBD1 (5 bases). The V gene's germline CDR1 is LNHDA and CDR2 SQIVND (reference sequence). The CDR3 length is 14 residues. V was clipped by 7 bases and J by 1 base, with 13 bases between them. The DNA for the CDR3 is TGTGCCAGTACGCCCGGGACCGTTAACTATGGCTACACCTTC. It yields the protein CASTPGTVNYGYTF.

The gene calls are TRBV4-1 and TRBJ2-5; 10 bases are shared with TRBD1. CDR1 is MGHRA and CDR2 is YSYEKL in the germline V gene. V was pared by 3 bases and J by 3 bases, with 4 bases of the junction left unmatched. The CDR3 has 15 amino acids. CDR3 amino acids: CASSHPGQGKETQYF. CDR3 sequence (DNA): TGCGCCAGCAGCCACCCGGGACAGGGGAAAGAGACCCAGTACTTC.

V is TRBV6-4 and J is TRBJ1-1; D is unresolved. The CDR3 has 13 amino acids. Trimming left V 5 bases short and J 0 bases short, with 7 bases between. Germline V gene data show CDR1 as MRHNA and CDR2 as SNTAGT. The CDR3 bases are TGTGCCAGCAGTATAGGAATGAACACTGAAGCTTTCTTT. It translates to CASSIGMNTEAFF.

The chain carries TRBV7-9 and TRBJ2-2; D tentatively fits TRBD1 or TRBD2 (5 bases each). With 5 bases removed from V and 4 bases from J, the gap between germline ends came to 17 bases. CDR1 is SEHNR, CDR2 FQNEAQ, per germline (reference sequence). This CDR3 spans 16 amino acids. CDR3 nucleotides: TGTGCCAGCAGCCCCGGGCGGGTTGGGGGCACCGGGGAGCTGTTTTTT. Encoded protein: CASSPGRVGGTGELFF. The complete variable domain, with remaining parts taken from reference TRBV7-9 and TRBJ2-2, reads DTGVSQNPRHKITKRGQNVTFRCDPISEHNRLYWYRQTLGQGPEFLTYFQNEAQLEKSRLLSDRFSAERPKGSFSTLEIQRTEQGDSAMYLCASSPGRVGGTGELFFGEGSRLTVL.